This TCR beta chain was captured by sequencing in a study of blood T cells in healthy people across ages. Overall study: About one barcoded beta molecule per two T cells was captured by template switching.

Study-wide results and limits: Naive and antigen-experienced cells were not separated, limiting conclusive comparison. Diversity figures derived from one million T cells were judged to underestimate the true value.

It was roughly 10 milliliters of peripheral blood that were drawn from each donor. Primers used in a second PCR of roughly 6 to 11 cycles were a sample-barcoded 5' primer and a J-beta primer mix. TCRdb recomputed calls from the 5' RACE reads with MiXCR, one row per CDR3 protein. The sample records about 1.8 million distinct CDR3 sequences, around 50% being singletons. Concerning this clonotype itself: Its matching antigen is unknown.

Germline loops: CDR1 DFQATT, CDR2 SNEGSKA (reference sequence). The CDR3 totals 16 residues. Trimming took 6 bases from V and 0 from J; bases not matched to a gene: 4. The chain recombines TRBV20-1 with TRBJ2-6; TRBD1 aligns across 11 bases. The clonotype originates from a woman aged 40-49 years in good health. Sequencing was carried out using blood. CDR3 protein: CSAVDRGHSGANVLTF. Written as DNA, the CDR3 is TGCAGTGCAGTGGACAGGGGGCACTCTGGGGCCAACGTCCTGACTTTC.